This TCR beta chain was documented in a study of T cell responses to AZD1222 COVID-19 vaccine. Clones were read by immunoSEQ multiplex PCR, and TCRdb kept only the in-frame ones, dropping some. The sample yields fewer than 140,000 clones, roughly nine tenths seen once. Points on this clone: An end of the junction differs from the germline gene, which may be a read error.

CDR1 is MNHEY, CDR2 SVGAGI, per germline. CDR3 length equals 12 residues. The receptor was isolated from an adult in good health. Sequencing used peripheral blood, obtained on day 0 of AZD1222 vaccination. The V gene is TRBV6-5, the J gene TRBJ1-2; maybe TRBD1 (5 bases). CDR3 bases: TGTGCCAGCAGTCGACCGGGTCGGAGGGGCCATTTC. Amino acid sequence: CASSRPGRRGHF.